This TCR beta chain was identified in a study of T-cell reconstitution after alpha-beta-depleted transplantation in children. Unique molecular identifiers were used in preparing the TCRbeta library. TCRdb independently ran MiXCR on the PCR reads; one entry per CDR3 protein. The sample gives 150,000 to 250,000 distinct CDR3 sequences, 6.3% of which show up once; roughly 4.7% is in the top ten. Per the germline V gene, CDR1 is MNHEY and CDR2 is SVGEGT. V shed 0 bases and J shed 5 bases, with 8 bases lying between them. CDR3 size: 13 residues. This clonotype was observed at least ten times. The target antigen is unknown. Whole-study findings and limits: Newly produced T cells mostly provided counts and TCRbeta diversity after one year, as hyperexpanded clones declined.

Specimen: PBMCs, collected before TCRalphabeta/CD19-depleted stem cell transplant. The chain joins TRBV6-2 or TRBV6-3 to TRBJ2-7; no clear D gene. The origin of this receptor is a girl under three years old with combined immunodeficiency, due to receive a stem cell transplant. CDR3 residues: CASSYSIWDEQYF. The DNA of the CDR3 is TGTGCCAGCAGTTACTCGATTTGGGACGAGCAGTACTTC.